This T cell receptor (beta chain) derives from a study of neoadjuvant anti-PD-1 for oral cavity cancer. Study at large: Before surgery, most patients got three to four biweekly 3 mg/kg nivolumab doses.

Data came from immunoSEQ multiplex PCR; TCRdb stores just in-frame clones and leaves some out. The sample carries 75,000 to 100,000 clones, approximately 80% recorded once. The ends were cut back, 0 bases at V and 12 bases at J, with 9 bases in the middle. CDR3 length: 12 amino acids. The V gene's germline CDR1 is LNHDA and CDR2 SQIVND (reference sequence). The sequence came from a person aged 35-80 years with oral cavity squamous cell carcinoma. The sample was PBMCs, taken before nivolumab (anti-PD-1) treatment. The chain joins TRBV19 to TRBJ2-1; D unclear. CDR3 sequence (DNA): TGTGCCAGTAGTATAGACCAACAAGGGCAGTTCTTC. This codes for CASSIDQQGQFF.